Sequencing of this T cell receptor (beta chain) was carried out in a study of blood T cell repertoires in COVID-19. Study-level background: Specimens from acute and convalescent COVID-19 originated in the United States, Italy and Spain. From T cells, B-cell-depleted T cells, or PBMCs came the material, which was cDNA or gDNA.

This CDR3 contains 15 residues. V lost 3 bases and J lost 0, with 10 bases in between. Germline CDR1 LNHDA, CDR2 SQIVND (reference sequence). In the original processing: Counts of nucleated cells, estimated from reference gene primer amplification, were obtained. Repertoires were generated with immunoSEQ multiplex PCR, while TCRdb's copy carries only in-frame clones and drops some. That table supplies the V and J calls and clone size; D and trimming were determined from the DNA. This table has roughly 68,000 clones, almost 85% appearing once. Sequencing was performed on peripheral blood. J is TRBJ2-3 and V is TRBV19, with D tentatively TRBD1 (6 bases). The receptor was derived from a man aged 45 to 65 with acute or convalescent COVID-19. The CDR3 loop is CASSMAGASTDTQYF. CDR3 nucleotide sequence: TGTGCCAGTAGTATGGCAGGGGCCAGCACAGATACGCAGTATTTT. Full variable domain (remainder filled in from reference TRBV19 and TRBJ2-3): DGGITQSPKYLFRKEGQNVTLSCEQNLNHDAMYWYRQDPGQGLRLIYYSQIVNDFQKGDIAEGYSVSREKKESFPLTVTSAQKNPTAFYLCASSMAGASTDTQYFGPGTRLTVL.